The rows below give T cell receptor beta chains drawn from one sample of a study of T-cell reconstitution after alpha-beta-depleted transplantation in children. TCRdb processed the PCR reads anew with MiXCR; each CDR3 protein has one entry. The sample shows some 500,000 distinct CDR3 sequences, roughly 18% of them seen only once. Sequences were derived from PBMCs from the stem cell graft donor, sampled from the stem cell graft. The receptors stem from a human donor who donated a stem cell graft to a child with acute lymphoblastic leukemia. The CDR3 runs from the conserved cysteine through the conserved F or W. The D gene is left open where the match is weak. A row's size may be missing; if present it is once, few, many or a size class.

V gene,clone size,J gene,D gene,CDR3 protein,CDR3 DNA
TRBV4-1,.,TRBJ2-1,.,CASSRGARSSYNEQFF,TGCGCCAGCAGCCGGGGAGCGAGAAGCTCCTACAATGAGCAGTTCTTC
TRBV20-1,.,TRBJ2-3,.,CSARIGVAQDTQYF,TGCAGTGCTAGAATAGGGGTTGCGCAAGATACGCAGTATTTT
TRBV15,.,TRBJ2-3,.,CATSRGVGEGTDTQYF,TGTGCCACCAGCAGAGGCGTAGGGGAGGGCACAGATACGCAGTATTTT
TRBV19,few,TRBJ2-1,.,CASSRGDYSYNEQFF,TGTGCCAGTAGTAGAGGCGACTATTCCTACAATGAGCAGTTCTTC
TRBV11-2,few,TRBJ1-5,TRBD1,CASSLVIRGQGNQPQHF,TGTGCCAGCAGCTTAGTAATTAGAGGACAGGGGAATCAGCCCCAGCATTTT
TRBV19,few,TRBJ2-1,.,CASSMSGDEQFF,TGTGCCAGTAGTATGTCAGGGGATGAGCAGTTCTTC
TRBV12-3/TRBV12-4,many,TRBJ1-1,.,CASSLHQNTEAFF,TGTGCCAGCAGTCTCCACCAGAACACTGAAGCTTTCTTT
TRBV27,few,TRBJ1-5,.,CASSYHINQPQHF,TGTGCCAGCAGTTACCATATCAATCAGCCCCAGCATTTT
TRBV10-3,few,TRBJ2-7,.,CAISYSGEQYF,TGTGCCATCAGTTATAGCGGCGAGCAGTACTTC
TRBV27,.,TRBJ1-5,.,CASRGTRSRGNQPQHF,TGTGCCAGCAGAGGGACGCGTTCTAGGGGCAATCAGCCCCAGCATTTT
TRBV5-1,.,TRBJ2-7,.,CASSWTGLPYEQYF,TGCGCCAGCAGCTGGACGGGGCTACCCTACGAGCAGTACTTC
TRBV12-3/TRBV12-4,.,TRBJ1-4,.,CASNRALNEKLFF,TGTGCCAGTAACAGGGCTCTTAATGAAAAACTGTTTTTT
TRBV20-1,.,TRBJ2-3,.,CSAQKADTQYF,TGCAGTGCTCAGAAGGCAGATACGCAGTATTTT
TRBV12-3/TRBV12-4,few,TRBJ2-7,.,CASSSRPPTVDYEQYF,TGTGCCAGCAGTTCCCGTCCCCCGACAGTGGACTACGAGCAGTACTTC
TRBV12-3/TRBV12-4,few,TRBJ2-3,.,CASSAPRVFGSGGTDTQYF,TGTGCCAGCAGTGCACCCCGTGTGTTTGGGTCTGGGGGCACAGATACGCAGTATTTT
TRBV9,.,TRBJ2-1,TRBD2,CASSLEGREVNEQFF,TGTGCCAGCAGCTTAGAGGGGCGGGAGGTCAATGAGCAGTTCTTC
TRBV29-1,few,TRBJ2-4,.,CSVVNTGAKNIQYF,TGCAGCGTCGTCAACACCGGGGCCAAAAACATTCAGTACTTC
TRBV11-2,.,TRBJ1-5,.,CASSLGYPGPTYSNQPQHF,TGTGCCAGCAGCTTAGGATATCCAGGCCCGACCTATAGCAATCAGCCCCAGCATTTT
TRBV9,.,TRBJ2-1,.,CASSVGGTYGNEQFF,TGTGCCAGCAGCGTAGGGGGGACTTACGGCAATGAGCAGTTCTTC
TRBV7-6,.,TRBJ2-5,TRBD1,CASSSWDREETQYF,TGTGCCAGCAGCTCCTGGGACAGAGAAGAGACCCAGTACTTC
TRBV5-1,few,TRBJ2-7,TRBD1,CASSFGPTLQGYEQYF,TGCGCCAGCAGCTTCGGTCCTACCTTACAGGGGTACGAGCAGTACTTC
TRBV6-5,many,TRBJ2-7,TRBD1,CASSTGGRSSIGQYF,TGTGCCAGCAGTACAGGGGGGCGTTCTTCGATCGGGCAGTACTTC
TRBV7-2,many,TRBJ2-3,TRBD2,CASSLPVAGGDTQYF,TGTGCCAGCAGCTTACCGGTAGCGGGAGGAGATACGCAGTATTTT
TRBV12-5,.,TRBJ2-3,.,CASGPETDTQYF,TGTGCTAGTGGTCCGGAAACAGATACGCAGTATTTT
TRBV18,.,TRBJ1-2,TRBD1,CASSTAGTGRYGYTF,TGTGCCAGCTCAACAGCCGGGACAGGTCGATATGGCTACACCTTC
TRBV12-5,few,TRBJ2-7,TRBD1,CASGLLNRDRGTYEQYF,TGTGCTAGTGGCCTCCTAAATCGGGACAGGGGGACTTACGAGCAGTACTTC
TRBV20-1,.,TRBJ2-7,TRBD2,CSARAPSGKGEQYF,TGCAGTGCTAGAGCCCCTAGCGGGAAAGGGGAGCAGTACTTC
TRBV7-9,.,TRBJ2-7,.,CASSSLVHEQYF,TGTGCCAGCAGCTCGTTGGTCCACGAGCAGTACTTC
TRBV7-3,.,TRBJ2-1,TRBD2,CASSLTTGGRTHEQFF,TGTGCCAGCAGCTTAACTACTGGCGGGAGAACCCACGAGCAGTTCTTC
TRBV2,.,TRBJ2-5,.,CASILVGGAGRETQYF,TGTGCCAGCATTCTCGTAGGAGGTGCGGGGCGAGAGACCCAGTACTTC
TRBV12-3/TRBV12-4,.,TRBJ1-2,TRBD1,CASSLVGQHGYTF,TGTGCCAGCAGTTTAGTGGGACAGCATGGCTACACCTTC
TRBV20-1,.,TRBJ1-3,.,CSASPQGPTGNTIYF,TGCAGTGCGAGCCCCCAGGGACCTACTGGAAACACCATATATTTT
TRBV27,.,TRBJ2-7,TRBD2,CASSPGTSGVPYEQYF,TGTGCCAGCAGCCCCGGGACTAGCGGGGTGCCCTACGAGCAGTACTTC
TRBV3-1,few,TRBJ1-1,.,CASSQASRGYSNTEAFF,TGTGCCAGCAGCCAAGCCTCACGTGGGTATTCGAACACTGAAGCTTTCTTT
TRBV4-1,.,TRBJ1-2,.,CASSQGALINYGYTF,TGCGCCAGCAGCCAAGGGGCTCTGATAAACTATGGCTACACCTTC
TRBV20-1,.,TRBJ2-5,TRBD2,CSARDRTSGRARETQYF,TGCAGTGCTAGAGATCGGACTAGCGGGAGGGCCCGGGAGACCCAGTACTTC
TRBV5-1,few,TRBJ1-5,TRBD1,CASSDGTGDQPQHF,TGCGCCAGCAGCGACGGGACAGGGGATCAGCCCCAGCATTTT
TRBV5-5,.,TRBJ1-1,TRBD1,CASSSRTGWDTEAFF,TGTGCCAGCAGCTCCCGGACAGGGTGGGACACTGAAGCTTTCTTT
TRBV3-1,.,TRBJ1-1,.,CASCQEQISNTEAFF,TGTGCCAGCTGCCAAGAACAGATTTCGAACACTGAAGCTTTCTTT
TRBV7-9,.,TRBJ1-1,.,CASSLGQGNSEAFF,TGTGCCAGCAGCCTGGGGCAGGGGAACTCTGAAGCTTTCTTC
TRBV18,many,TRBJ2-5,.,CASSPPKRAPRFPADETQYF,TGTGCCAGCTCACCACCCAAACGAGCCCCCAGGTTCCCCGCCGACGAGACCCAGTACTTC
TRBV12-3/TRBV12-4,few,TRBJ2-4,.,CASRAPSAKNIQYF,TGTGCCAGCAGGGCCCCTTCAGCCAAAAACATTCAGTACTTC
TRBV9,.,TRBJ1-4,.,CASSVDPAASQEKLFF,TGTGCCAGCAGCGTAGACCCTGCCGCCTCCCAGGAAAAACTGTTTTTT